The clone carrying this T cell receptor (beta chain) appeared a few times. The data originate from a study of lymphopenia after photon versus proton radiotherapy. V trimming: 1 base; J trimming: 3 bases; junction bases outside the gene matches: 11. Germline CDR1 and CDR2: SGHAT and FQNNGV. This CDR3 is 18 amino acids long. Clones were sequenced by immunoSEQ multiplex PCR, and TCRdb holds only the in-frame ones, with some missing. The data contain roughly 57,000 clones, about four fifths of them singletons. This chain links TRBV11-2 with TRBJ2-3; TRBD2 agrees at 9 bases. The sequence came from a man aged 50-60 years with gastric cancer. Source: peripheral blood, taken from a patient treated with photon-based radiotherapy. For the CDR3, the DNA is TGTGCCAGCAGCTTAGGCCGCGGAGCGGGAGGAATAACAGATACGCAGTATTTT. Its protein product is CASSLGRGAGGITDTQYF. The whole variable domain, remainder taken from reference TRBV11-2 and TRBJ2-3, is EAGVAQSPRYKIIEKRQSVAFWCNPISGHATLYWYQQILGQGPKLLIQFQNNGVVDDSQLPKDRFSAERLKGVDSTLKIQPAKLEDSAVYLCASSLGRGAGGITDTQYFGPGTRLTVL.